These 21 T cell receptor beta chains were all obtained from the same sample, sequenced in a study of OX40 agonist ivuxolimab in advanced cancers. The assay was immunoSEQ multiplex PCR, and TCRdb's table has in-frame clones only and misses some. Of roughly 73,000 clones listed, roughly 88% are singletons. This sample comprised CD4+ or CD8+ T cells sorted from blood, obtained in a trial of the OX40 agonist ivuxolimab. These receptors all stem from an adult with an advanced solid tumor such as melanoma, head and neck, liver or kidney cancer.

V gene TRBV6-6 combines with J gene TRBJ1-2; D possibly corresponds to TRBD1 (5 bases). The germline gives CDR1 MNHNY, CDR2 SVGAGI (reference sequence). V was trimmed by 7 bases and J by 6 bases, leaving 12 bases between them. CDR3 length: 12 amino acids. The CDR3 coding sequence is TGTGCCAGCACCCCTGCCAGGGATGGCTACACCTTC. Encoded protein: CASTPARDGYTF.

The gene calls are TRBV15 and TRBJ1-5; no definite D call. Deletions cut 0 bases from V and 4 bases from J, with 4 bases between. The CDR3 has 13 residues. Germline assignment: CDR1 LNHNV and CDR2 YYDKDF (reference sequence). CDR3 amino acids: CATSRDGNQPQHF. CDR3 bases: TGTGCCACCAGCAGAGACGGGAATCAGCCCCAGCATTTT. The full variable domain, completed using reference TRBV15 and TRBJ1-5, is DAMVIQNPRYQVTQFGKPVTLSCSQTLNHNVMYWYQQKSSQAPKLLFHYYDKDFNNEADTPDNFQSRRPNTSFCFLDIRSPGLGDTAMYLCATSRDGNQPQHFGDGTRLSIL.

The chain combines TRBV7-9 with TRBJ2-7; tentative D call: TRBD2 (6 bases). The length of the CDR3 is 15 residues. V was cut by 2 bases and J by 5 bases, with 16 bases left in between. In germline, CDR1 is SEHNR, CDR2 FQNEAQ (reference sequence). The CDR3 region has the DNA TGTGCCAGCAGCTTACTCGCGGGACCCAGCCACGAGCAGTACTTC. This codes for CASSLLAGPSHEQYF.

This chain joins TRBV4-2 and TRBJ1-2; D is uncertain. Germline CDR1 reads LGHNA; CDR2 reads YNFKEQ. The CDR3 loop spans 14 amino acids. The V end lost 0 bases, the J end lost 5 bases, and 10 bases lay between the germline ends. The CDR3 sequence is CASSQDWEGYGYTF. The CDR3 region has the DNA TGTGCCAGCAGCCAAGATTGGGAAGGTTATGGCTACACCTTC.

The chain joins TRBV13 to TRBJ2-5; possibly TRBD1 for D (6 bases). Germline loops: CDR1 PRHDT, CDR2 FYEKMQ (reference sequence). The CDR3 is made up of 16 amino acids. Deletions cut 0 bases from V and 0 bases from J, with 11 bases between. CDR3 in amino acids: CASSLGPGQYQETQYF. The CDR3 DNA reads TGTGCCAGCAGCTTAGGCCCTGGACAGTACCAAGAGACCCAGTACTTC.

Judged by abundance, this clone is medium-sized. The chain links TRBV28 to TRBJ1-2; D call uncertain. V was cut by 6 bases and J by 3 bases, with 8 bases left in between. This CDR3 has 12 amino acids. The germline gives CDR1 MDHEN, CDR2 SYDVKM. The CDR3 loop reads CASSRSDYGYTF. The CDR3, as DNA: TGTGCCAGCAGCCGATCCGACTATGGCTACACCTTC.

J is TRBJ2-1 and V is TRBV7-9, with 10 nucleotides matching TRBD2. V shed 6 bases, J shed 9 bases, and the junction held 8 bases outside the gene matches. The CDR3 sequence is 14 residues long. The germline V gene encodes CDR1 SEHNR and CDR2 FQNEAQ (reference sequence). The CDR3 nucleotides read TGTGCCAGCAGGTCCAGCGGGGGGGTTGGTGAGCAGTTCTTC. It encodes CASRSSGGVGEQFF.

The gene calls are TRBV27 and TRBJ1-5; maybe TRBD1 (5 bases). The length of the CDR3 is 15 residues. V was pared by 1 base and J by 6 bases, with 13 bases between. Per the germline V gene, CDR1 is MNHEY and CDR2 is SMNVEV (reference sequence). The CDR3 spells CASSLLGGYGQPQHF. CDR3 sequence (DNA): TGTGCCAGCAGTTTATTGGGGGGTTACGGTCAGCCCCAGCATTTT.

The J gene is TRBJ1-5, the V gene TRBV5-6; D gene ambiguous. The CDR3 contains 15 residues. Germline CDR1 and CDR2: SGHDT and YYEEEE. The V gene lost 0 bases and the J gene lost 2 bases, with 9 bases spanning the gap. The CDR3: CASSLASSRNQPQHF. The CDR3 DNA is TGTGCCAGCAGCTTGGCTAGCAGCCGCAATCAGCCCCAGCATTTT. Filled out from reference TRBV5-6 and TRBJ1-5, the complete variable domain reads DAGVTQSPTHLIKTRGQQVTLRCSPKSGHDTVSWYQQALGQGPQFIFQYYEEEERQRGNFPDRFSGHQFPNYSSELNVNALLLGDSALYLCASSLASSRNQPQHFGDGTRLSIL.

V usage is TRBV6-5 and J usage is TRBJ1-2, with D maybe TRBD1 (5 bases). The length of the CDR3 is 12 residues. V was pared by 6 bases and J by 5 bases, with 10 bases between. Germline V CDR1 and CDR2: MNHEY, SVGAGI. The CDR3 here is CASSREPYGYTF. CDR3 nucleotide sequence: TGTGCCAGCAGCAGGGAGCCTTATGGCTACACCTTC.

This chain connects TRBV27 to TRBJ2-7, with D perhaps TRBD1 (6 bases). CDR3 size: 15 residues. CDR1 is MNHEY, CDR2 SMNVEV, per germline (reference sequence). V was trimmed by 4 bases and J by 9 bases, leaving 22 bases between them. The CDR3 DNA reads as TGTGCCAGCAGTTCTACTCGGACCCTCCAAGGGGGGCAGTACTTC. The encoded protein is CASSSTRTLQGGQYF.

V gene TRBV7-2 combines with J gene TRBJ2-3; TRBD2 is a possible D gene (5 bases). This CDR3 comprises 15 residues. Germline CDR1 and CDR2: SGHTA and FQGNSA. Trimming left V 5 bases short and J 0 bases short, with 12 bases between. The CDR3 DNA reads as TGTGCCAGCAGCGCCGACTACCTTAGCACAGATACGCAGTATTTT. Protein: CASSADYLSTDTQYF.

The CDR3 protein is CASSIGLAGAGELFF. DNA for the CDR3: TGTGCCAGTAGTATTGGACTAGCGGGAGCCGGGGAGCTGTTTTTT. This chain connects TRBV19 to TRBJ2-2; TRBD2 matches at 13 bases. Germline assignment: CDR1 LNHDA and CDR2 SQIVND (reference sequence). The CDR3 extends over 15 amino acids. Trimming removed 3 bases from V and 6 bases from J; junction bases left unmatched: 1.

This rearrangement joins TRBV11-3 to TRBJ2-7; 7 nucleotides line up with TRBD2. Per the germline V gene, CDR1 is SGHNT and CDR2 is YENEEA. This CDR3 is 15 amino acids long. The ends lost 5 bases at V and 0 bases at J; junction bases unmatched: 7. The CDR3 DNA is TGTGCCAGCAGCCCCGGGGGGACTACCTCCTACGAGCAGTACTTC. Its translation: CASSPGGTTSYEQYF.

V usage is TRBV9 and J usage is TRBJ1-2; TRBD1 agrees at 7 bases. The CDR3 length is 14 residues. The germline CDR1 and CDR2 sequences are SGDLS and YYNGEE. The trim removed 3 bases at V and 2 bases at J, leaving 4 bases unmatched. The CDR3 DNA is TGTGCCAGCAGCGCGACAGGGAAGAACTATGGCTACACCTTC. Translated: CASSATGKNYGYTF. The full variable domain, with the rest looked up from reference TRBV9 and TRBJ1-2, is DSGVTQTPKHLITATGQRVTLRCSPRSGDLSVYWYQQSLDQGLQFLIQYYNGEERAKGNILERFSAQQFPDLHSELNLSSLELGDSALYFCASSATGKNYGYTFGSGTRLTVV.

V gene TRBV11-3 combines with J gene TRBJ2-1, with D hard to call. Germline V gene data show CDR1 as SGHNT and CDR2 as YENEEA. The CDR3 is 12 amino acids. V lost 3 bases and J lost 5, with 5 bases in between. The CDR3 nucleotides read TGTGCCAGCAGCTTCACAAACAATGAGCAGTTCTTC. It encodes CASSFTNNEQFF.

The gene calls are TRBV6-6 and TRBJ2-5, with a weak D call TRBD1 (5 bases). The CDR3 has 16 amino acids. Between the trimmed V and J ends, which lost 7 bases and 4 bases, there was a span of 22 bases. The germline V gene encodes CDR1 MNHNY and CDR2 SVGAGI (reference sequence). CDR3 nucleotide sequence: TGTGCCAGCACCTTAACCGACAGTAGGATGTCAGAGACCCAGTACTTC. Its protein is CASTLTDSRMSETQYF.

J is TRBJ2-5 and V is TRBV6-6; D tentatively fits TRBD1 or TRBD2 (5 bases each). The length of the CDR3 is 15 residues. The V gene's germline CDR1 is MNHNY and CDR2 SVGAGI (reference sequence). V was clipped by 5 bases and J by 0 bases, with 13 bases between them. The CDR3 DNA reads TGTGCCAGCAGTCGGGACGGCTTGAACCAAGAGACCCAGTACTTC. Protein: CASSRDGLNQETQYF.

The rearrangement links TRBV11-2 to TRBJ2-7; possibly TRBD1 for D (6 bases). The CDR3 sequence is 15 residues long. V was clipped by 7 bases and J by 5 bases, with 21 bases between them. Germline V gene sequence: CDR1 SGHAT, CDR2 FQNNGV. This CDR3 reads CASNQQGTTYHEQYF. DNA for the CDR3: TGTGCCAGCAACCAACAGGGCACAACCTACCACGAGCAGTACTTC.

The chain recombines TRBV27 with TRBJ2-1, with D possibly TRBD2 on 5 matching bases. Trimming took 4 bases from V and 9 from J, leaving 13 bases between them. CDR1 MNHEY and CDR2 SMNVEV come from the germline V gene (reference sequence). The CDR3 has 13 residues. CDR3 sequence: CASSYTLAGEQFF. The CDR3, as DNA: TGTGCCAGCAGTTATACCCTAGCCGGTGAGCAGTTCTTC.

The chain carries TRBV6-5 and TRBJ2-7; possible D gene TRBD1, 6 bases. The V and J ends lost 6 bases and 2 bases respectively, with 11 bases between them. The CDR3 is made up of 13 amino acids. CDR1 is MNHEY, CDR2 SVGAGI, per germline. The CDR3 DNA reads as TGTGCCAGCAGGGGGGCCTCAACCTACGAGCAGTACTTC. Its translation is CASRGASTYEQYF.